These 20 T cell receptor beta chains were sequenced from one sample in a study of T cell changes during pregnancy in multiple sclerosis. The data were produced by immunoSEQ multiplex PCR, yet TCRdb's version contains in-frame clones alone and is incomplete. The table shows just over 60,000 clones, with 92% occurring only once. The sample in question was peripheral blood, obtained in the second trimester of pregnancy. These receptors all come from a female donor in good health, enrolled as a control in a pregnancy study.

The chain recombines TRBV28 with TRBJ1-2; D might be TRBD1 (5 bases). Germline loops: CDR1 MDHEN, CDR2 SYDVKM. Trimming cost V 3 bases and J 0 bases, with 23 bases left between them. The CDR3 sequence is 19 residues long. CDR3 residues: CASSFRPGTAPSANYGYTF. The CDR3, as DNA: TGTGCCAGCAGTTTCCGTCCCGGGACTGCCCCGTCGGCTAACTATGGCTACACCTTC.

The DNA of the CDR3 is TGTGCCACCACCGGGACAGGTCCACAGCCCCAGCATTTT. As protein: CATTGTGPQPQHF. The chain links TRBV6-4 to TRBJ1-5; 8 bases fit TRBD1. J was trimmed by 7 bases and V by 10 bases; bases with no gene match: 9. CDR1 and CDR2 (germline): MRHNA, SNTAGT. The CDR3 spans 13 residues.

The chain joins TRBV5-1 to TRBJ2-6, with a tentative D call TRBD1 (6 bases). V was trimmed by 4 bases and J by 0 bases, leaving 20 bases between them. This CDR3 region has 19 residues. Per the germline V gene, CDR1 is SGHRS and CDR2 is YFSETQ. CDR3 DNA: TGCGCCAGCAGCGCTACTTTGGGACAAGCGGACTCTGGGGCCAACGTCCTGACTTTC. Protein sequence: CASSATLGQADSGANVLTF.

The chain employs TRBV13 and TRBJ2-2; 9 positions agree with TRBD2. V was clipped by 0 bases and J by 0 bases; unmatched bases: 2. Per germline, CDR1 PRHDT and CDR2 FYEKMQ (reference sequence). This CDR3 has 17 amino acids. CDR3 in amino acids: CASSLGRLAANTGELFF. The CDR3 nucleotides are TGTGCCAGCAGCTTAGGCCGACTAGCGGCGAACACCGGGGAGCTGTTTTTT.

The sample holds a few counts of this clone. The J gene is TRBJ2-7, the V gene TRBV5-6; 9 positions agree with TRBD2. Trimming at V came to 3 bases and at J to 4 bases, leaving 5 bases not matched to a gene. The CDR3 extends over 14 amino acids. Germline lookup yields CDR1 SGHDT and CDR2 YYEEEE. The CDR3 spells CASSWGLAPYEQYF. CDR3 bases: TGTGCCAGCAGCTGGGGACTAGCTCCGTACGAGCAGTACTTC.

V usage is TRBV5-3 and J usage is TRBJ2-7, with D perhaps matching TRBD1 (6 bases). TRBV5-3 falls under the ORF class, with uncertain function. V dropped 6 bases and J dropped 2 bases, with 12 bases sitting between them. The CDR3 covers 13 residues. The CDR3 sequence: CARTQGSAYEQYF. The DNA for the CDR3 is TGTGCCAGAACGCAGGGGTCGGCCTACGAGCAGTACTTC.

This clone has only a few counts. The gene calls are TRBV27 and TRBJ1-5; 7 bases align to TRBD1. The CDR3 contains 16 residues. Germline trimming cut 5 bases from V and 3 bases from J; bases unmatched to any gene: 10. Germline CDR1 MNHEY, CDR2 SMNVEV (reference sequence). The CDR3 DNA reads as TGTGCCAGCAGTCCGCTAGGGGACAGATTCAATCAGCCCCAGCATTTT. The encoded protein is CASSPLGDRFNQPQHF.

The chain is built from TRBV14 and TRBJ2-1; the match to TRBD2 covers 13 bases. V trimming: 4 bases; J trimming: 7 bases; junction bases outside the gene matches: 10. CDR1 is SGHDN and CDR2 is FVKESK in the germline V gene. The CDR3 spans 17 residues. CDR3 region: CASSPRGTSGIWNEQFF. The CDR3 coding sequence is TGTGCCAGCAGCCCCCGAGGGACTAGCGGGATTTGGAATGAGCAGTTCTTC.

The chain couples TRBV7-9 to TRBJ2-2; D possibly corresponds to TRBD2 (7 bases). Trimming removed 11 bases at V and 6 bases at J, with 19 bases between. The CDR3 consists of 14 residues. Germline V lookup: CDR1 SEHNR, CDR2 FQNEAQ (reference sequence). The CDR3 DNA follows: TGTGCCGTAACCGCGGGGGCTTCATCCGGGGAGCTGTTTTTT. Translation: CAVTAGASSGELFF.

This clone was counted a single time. V usage is TRBV13 and J usage is TRBJ2-7; TRBD2 might be the D (6 bases). The CDR3 runs 14 residues. The V end lost 6 bases, the J end lost 7 bases, and 19 bases lay between the germline ends. Germline values: CDR1 PRHDT, CDR2 FYEKMQ (reference sequence). Here the CDR3 reads CASRPGTGVQEQYF. CDR3 sequence (DNA): TGTGCCAGCAGACCCGGGACGGGGGTCCAAGAGCAGTACTTC.

This clone appeared a single time. This sequence joins TRBV6-1 and TRBJ1-1; 8 positions agree with TRBD1. CDR3 length: 13 amino acids. V was clipped by 6 bases and J by 0 bases; unmatched bases: 0. Germline loops: CDR1 MNHNS, CDR2 SASEGT. CDR3 loop: CASRTGVNTEAFF. DNA of the CDR3: TGTGCCAGCAGGACAGGGGTGAACACTGAAGCTTTCTTT.

V and J are TRBV19 and TRBJ1-5; 7 positions match TRBD1. This CDR3 is 17 amino acids long. Germline values: CDR1 LNHDA, CDR2 SQIVND (reference sequence). V shed 3 bases, J shed 3 bases, and the junction held 11 bases outside the gene matches. CDR3 amino acids: CASSIGRTGTVNQPQHF. Here the CDR3 DNA reads TGTGCCAGTAGTATTGGGAGAACCGGGACAGTCAATCAGCCCCAGCATTTT.

The chain uses TRBV7-3 and TRBJ2-7; no reliable D call. V lost 2 bases, J lost 2 bases, and 7 bases lay in between. The CDR3 is 13 residues long. Per the germline V gene, CDR1 is SGHTA and CDR2 is FQGTGA. In DNA form, the CDR3 reads TGTGCCAGCAGCTTAGACACAACCTACGAGCAGTACTTC. Amino acid sequence: CASSLDTTYEQYF.

This chain uses TRBV6-5 with TRBJ2-3, with TRBD1 identical over 9 bases. The germline V gene has CDR1 MNHEY and CDR2 SVGAGI. This CDR3 comprises 15 residues. V trimming: 8 bases; J trimming: 4 bases; junction bases outside the gene matches: 10. CDR3 nucleotides: TGTGCCAGCCGTTTCCCGGGACAGGGTTCAGATACGCAGTATTTT. Its protein product is CASRFPGQGSDTQYF.

This chain connects TRBV2 to TRBJ2-1; D call uncertain. The V and J ends lost 8 bases and 2 bases respectively, with 10 bases between them. The CDR3 has 13 amino acids. In germline, CDR1 is SNHLY, CDR2 FYNNEI. The CDR3 reads CASQPRTYNEQFF. CDR3 coding DNA: TGTGCCAGCCAGCCCAGGACCTACAATGAGCAGTTCTTC. The whole variable domain, remainder taken from reference TRBV2 and TRBJ2-1, is EPEVTQTPSHQVTQMGQEVILRCVPISNHLYFYWYRQILGQKVEFLVSFYNNEISEKSEIFDDQFSVERPDGSNFTLKIRSTKLEDSAMYFCASQPRTYNEQFFGPGTRLTVL.

The chain couples TRBV2 to TRBJ2-1; D might be TRBD1 (5 bases). V dropped 4 bases and J dropped 4 bases, with 8 bases sitting between them. The CDR3 runs to 13 residues. The germline V gene has CDR1 SNHLY and CDR2 FYNNEI. CDR3 protein: CASSVQDYNEQFF. The CDR3 region has the DNA TGTGCCAGCAGTGTACAGGATTACAATGAGCAGTTCTTC.

In this sample, this clone turned up a few times. The V call is TRBV7-2, the J call TRBJ2-2; no clear D. Deletions cut 5 bases from V and 3 bases from J, with 10 bases between. Germline-derived CDR1 and CDR2 are SGHTA and FQGNSA. The CDR3 is 14 residues long. For the CDR3, the DNA is TGTGCCAGCAGCCCCAGGATCGACACCGGGGAGCTGTTTTTT. It specifies CASSPRIDTGELFF.

The chain has TRBV10-3 and TRBJ2-7; 7 bases match TRBD2. CDR3 length equals 13 residues. Germline-derived CDR1 and CDR2 are ENHRY and SYGVKD. Losses at the gene ends were 9 bases for V and 0 bases for J; bases not matched to a gene: 5. The CDR3 loop is CAISGNFSYEQYF. In nucleotides, the CDR3 is TGTGCCATAAGCGGGAACTTCTCCTACGAGCAGTACTTC.

The genes are TRBV19 and TRBJ1-2, with D tentatively TRBD1 (5 bases). Trimming cost V 2 bases and J 3 bases, with 16 bases left between them. This CDR3 has 16 residues. From germline, CDR1 is LNHDA and CDR2 SQIVND (reference sequence). Here the CDR3 reads CASSILTGGPHYGYTF. CDR3 nucleotides: TGTGCCAGTAGTATACTGACCGGGGGTCCCCACTATGGCTACACCTTC.

The chain links TRBV7-9 to TRBJ2-5; 7 bases fit TRBD1. The CDR3 contains 15 residues. With V trimmed by 5 bases and J by 1 base, 7 bases remained unmatched. Looked up from germline, CDR1 is SEHNR and CDR2 is FQNEAQ (reference sequence). In DNA, the CDR3 is TGTGCCAGCAGCCCCCAAGGGACAGTCCAAGAGACCCAGTACTTC. As protein: CASSPQGTVQETQYF.